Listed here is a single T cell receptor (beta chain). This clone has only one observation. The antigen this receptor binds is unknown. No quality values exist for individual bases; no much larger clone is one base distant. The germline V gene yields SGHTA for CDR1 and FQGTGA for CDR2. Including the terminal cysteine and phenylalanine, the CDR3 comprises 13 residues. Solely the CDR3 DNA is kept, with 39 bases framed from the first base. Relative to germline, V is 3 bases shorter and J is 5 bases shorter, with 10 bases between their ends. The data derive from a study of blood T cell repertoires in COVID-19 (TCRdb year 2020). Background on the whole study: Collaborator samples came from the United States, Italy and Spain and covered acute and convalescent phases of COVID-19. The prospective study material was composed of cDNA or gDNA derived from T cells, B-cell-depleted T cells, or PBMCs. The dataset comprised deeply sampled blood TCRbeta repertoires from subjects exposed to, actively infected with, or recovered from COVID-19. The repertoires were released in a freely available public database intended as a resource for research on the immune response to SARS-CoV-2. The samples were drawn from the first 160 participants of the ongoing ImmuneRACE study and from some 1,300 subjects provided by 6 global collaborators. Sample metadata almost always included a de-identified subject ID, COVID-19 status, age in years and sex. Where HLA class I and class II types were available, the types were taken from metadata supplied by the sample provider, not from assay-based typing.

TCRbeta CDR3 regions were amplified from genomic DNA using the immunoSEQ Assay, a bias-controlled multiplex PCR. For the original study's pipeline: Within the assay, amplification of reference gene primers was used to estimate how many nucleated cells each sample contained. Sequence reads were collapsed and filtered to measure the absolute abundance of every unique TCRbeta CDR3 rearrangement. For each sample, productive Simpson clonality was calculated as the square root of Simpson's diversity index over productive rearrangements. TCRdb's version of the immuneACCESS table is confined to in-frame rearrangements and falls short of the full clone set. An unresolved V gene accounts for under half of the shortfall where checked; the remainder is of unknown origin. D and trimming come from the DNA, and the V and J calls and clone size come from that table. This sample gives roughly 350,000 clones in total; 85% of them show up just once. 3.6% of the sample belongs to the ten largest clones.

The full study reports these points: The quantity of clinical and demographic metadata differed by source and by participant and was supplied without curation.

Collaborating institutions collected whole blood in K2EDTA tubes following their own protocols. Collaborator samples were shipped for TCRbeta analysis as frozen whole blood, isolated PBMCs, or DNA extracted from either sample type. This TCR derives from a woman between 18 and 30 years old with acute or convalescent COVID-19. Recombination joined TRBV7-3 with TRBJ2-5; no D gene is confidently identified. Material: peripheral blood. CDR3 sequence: CASSLMAGETQYF. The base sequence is TGTGCCAGCAGCTTGATGGCCGGGGAGACCCAGTACTTC.